The 14 T cell receptor beta chains reported below all come from one sample, sequenced in a study of blood T cell repertoires in COVID-19. TCRdb keeps only in-frame clones here, not all; method: immunoSEQ multiplex PCR. Altogether approximately 260,000 clones are present, roughly four fifths being singletons, with the ten largest covering around 4.1%. Sequenced: PBMCs or T cells enriched from blood (not recorded which). All receptors derive from a man between 25 and 39 years old with acute COVID-19.

The CDR3 is CASSLEPLSYEQFF. CDR3 nucleotides: TGCGCCAGCAGCTTGGAACCTCTATCCTATGAGCAGTTCTTC. This chain uses TRBV5-1 with TRBJ2-1, with D unresolved. The V end lost 0 bases, the J end lost 8 bases, and 12 bases lay between the germline ends. The CDR3 loop spans 14 amino acids. Germline V gene lookup returns CDR1 SGHRS and CDR2 YFSETQ. The whole variable domain, remainder taken from reference TRBV5-1 and TRBJ2-1, is KAGVTQTPRYLIKTRGQQVTLSCSPISGHRSVSWYQQTPGQGLQFLFEYFSETQRNKGNFPGRFSGRQFSNSRSEMNVSTLELGDSALYLCASSLEPLSYEQFFGPGTRLTVL.

This clone was counted once. V gene TRBV28 combines with J gene TRBJ1-1; D is uncertain. Germline V gives CDR1 MDHEN, CDR2 SYDVKM. The CDR3 length is 14 residues. Trimming removed 10 bases from V and 0 bases from J, with 15 bases in between. As DNA, the CDR3 is TGTGCCACTCGCCCTGGGCCCATGAACACTGAAGCTTTCTTT. Translation gives CATRPGPMNTEAFF. The variable domain in full, completed from reference TRBV28 and TRBJ1-1, reads DVKVTQSSRYLVKRTGEKVFLECVQDMDHENMFWYRQDPGLGLRLIYFSYDVKMKEKGDIPEGYSVSREKKERFSLILESASTNQTSMYLCATRPGPMNTEAFFGQGTRLTVV.

This clone was observed a handful of times. CDR3 sequence: CASSIGGLALGETQYF. The CDR3 DNA reads TGTGCCAGCAGCATAGGGGGACTAGCGTTAGGCGAGACCCAGTACTTC. The chain uses TRBV7-9 and TRBJ2-5, with 10 nucleotides matching TRBD2. Germline-derived CDR1 and CDR2 are SEHNR and FQNEAQ (reference sequence). The CDR3 spans 16 residues. The junction had 11 bases not matched to a gene; V was cut back by 5 bases and J by 5 bases.

This chain joins TRBV24-1 and TRBJ1-4, with D hard to call. The CDR3 length is 13 residues. V shed 5 bases and J shed 4 bases, with 7 bases lying between them. CDR1 is KGHDR, CDR2 SFDVKD, per germline. The CDR3 loop is CATSGTGNEKLFF. The CDR3 DNA reads TGTGCCACCAGTGGTACGGGTAATGAAAAACTGTTTTTT.

This clone has just one count. The chain couples TRBV25-1 to TRBJ2-1, with TRBD1 matching 7 bases. This CDR3 contains 15 residues. Germline CDR1 and CDR2: MGHDK and SYGVNS. Trimming cost V 3 bases and J 4 bases; bases outside gene matches: 6. CDR3 region: CASSDSGQVYNEQFF. In DNA form, the CDR3 reads TGTGCCAGCAGTGACTCAGGACAGGTATACAATGAGCAGTTCTTC.

As to this clone: At one end the junction does not follow the germline gene, possibly because of a read error. The rearrangement joins TRBV5-1 to TRBJ2-4; possible D gene TRBD2, 8 bases. Germline CDR1 reads SGHRS; CDR2 reads YFSETQ. The CDR3 is 13 residues long. CDR3 amino acids: CASSGGQKNIQYF. In DNA form, the CDR3 reads TGTGCCAGCAGCGGGGGACAGAAAAACATTCAGTACTTC.

The chain joins TRBV15 to TRBJ2-7; TRBD2 aligns across 10 bases. The CDR3 is made up of 16 amino acids. Per germline, CDR1 LNHNV and CDR2 YYDKDF (reference sequence). J lost 7 bases, V lost 0 bases, and 9 bases had no gene match. Here the CDR3 reads CATSRENSGRLGEQYV. CDR3 nucleotide sequence: TGTGCCACCAGCAGAGAAAATAGCGGGAGGTTGGGTGAGCAGTACGTC.

The chain combines TRBV5-6 with TRBJ1-2; D gene ambiguous. The CDR3 sequence is 16 residues long. The germline V gene has CDR1 SGHDT and CDR2 YYEEEE. Trimming removed 0 bases at V and 8 bases at J, with 20 bases between. The CDR3 DNA reads as TGTGCCAGCAGCTTGGAGATAAGTGGCAGAGTCGGGGGCTACACCTTC. Translating gives CASSLEISGRVGGYTF.

The V gene is TRBV9, the J gene TRBJ1-5, with D perhaps TRBD1 (5 bases). This CDR3 comprises 13 residues. Trimming took 7 bases from V and 6 from J, leaving 14 bases between them. Germline V gene data show CDR1 as SGDLS and CDR2 as YYNGEE. The CDR3 loop reads CASSPGGVQPQHF. The CDR3 DNA sequence: TGTGCCAGCTCCCCCGGGGGAGTTCAGCCCCAGCATTTT.

This clone was picked up one time. The chain has TRBV7-9 and TRBJ1-1, with a possible D match to TRBD1 (5 bases). Germline V CDR1 and CDR2: SEHNR, FQNEAQ (reference sequence). This CDR3 comprises 15 residues. V was cut by 1 base and J by 1 base, with 10 bases left in between. The CDR3: CASSLVGGANTEAFF. DNA for the CDR3: TGTGCCAGCAGCTTAGTTGGCGGGGCGAACACTGAAGCTTTCTTT. Using reference TRBV7-9 and TRBJ1-1 for the parts outside the CDR3, the full variable domain is DTGVSQNPRHKITKRGQNVTFRCDPISEHNRLYWYRQTLGQGPEFLTYFQNEAQLEKSRLLSDRFSAERPKGSFSTLEIQRTEQGDSAMYLCASSLVGGANTEAFFGQGTRLTVV.

The count of this clone is one. The rearrangement links TRBV18 to TRBJ2-1; D possibly corresponds to TRBD2 (6 bases). This CDR3 has 15 residues. CDR1 and CDR2 (germline): KGHSH, LQKENI. Between the trimmed V and J ends, which lost 3 bases and 2 bases, there was a span of 11 bases. CDR3 coding DNA: TGTGCCAGCTCACCGATTAGCGGTACCTACAATGAGCAGTTCTTC. Translation gives CASSPISGTYNEQFF.

V and J are TRBV29-1 and TRBJ1-1, with 8 bases lining up with TRBD1. CDR3 length equals 13 residues. From germline, CDR1 is SQVTM and CDR2 ANQGSEA. The V segment lost 3 bases and the J segment 5 bases; nucleotides outside the gene matches: 5. CDR3 in amino acids: CSVEVTGGTEAFF. The CDR3 DNA is TGCAGCGTTGAGGTCACAGGGGGAACTGAAGCTTTCTTT.

This clone was detected a few times. This chain connects TRBV14 to TRBJ2-1, with TRBD2 identical over 15 bases. CDR1 SGHDN and CDR2 FVKESK come from the germline V gene. With V trimmed by 4 bases and J by 6 bases, 10 bases remained unmatched. The CDR3 spans 18 residues. The CDR3 loop is CASSLRGTSGGQGNEQFF. As DNA, the CDR3 is TGTGCCAGCAGCCTCAGAGGGACTAGCGGGGGGCAAGGCAATGAGCAGTTCTTC.

V gene TRBV28 combines with J gene TRBJ1-5; 8 bases agree with TRBD1. The CDR3 loop spans 14 amino acids. Germline CDR1 and CDR2: MDHEN and SYDVKM. J gave up 1 base and V 5 bases, and 1 base lay outside the gene matches. CDR3 residues: CASSDRGSNQPQHF. The CDR3 DNA is TGTGCCAGCAGTGACAGGGGAAGCAATCAGCCCCAGCATTTT.